The 28 T cell receptor beta chains reported below all come from one sample, sequenced in a study of CD8 T cells in Susac syndrome. After extraction with the RNeasy kit, roughly 0.45 to 1 ug of the RNA was reverse transcribed using random hexamers. Via MiXCR, TCRdb re-called the immunoSEQ multiplex PCR reads, giving one row per CDR3 protein. The sample gives under 200,000 distinct CDR3 sequences, roughly 94% of which show up once; 0.12% is in the top ten. The sample was CD4+ T cells from PBMCs. These receptors came from a human donor with Susac syndrome.

This clonotype came up once. This chain links TRBV29-1 with TRBJ2-1, with D maybe TRBD2 (6 bases). Germline V gene data show CDR1 as SQVTM and CDR2 as ANQGSEA. The V end lost 1 base, the J end lost 8 bases, and 21 bases lay between the germline ends. This CDR3 is 16 amino acids long. The CDR3 nucleotides read TGCAGCGTTGAAGTTAGGACTACGAAACAGTTCCATGAGCAGTTCTTC. Its protein product is CSVEVRTTKQFHEQFF.

The chain joins TRBV20-1 to TRBJ2-5; 8 bases fit TRBD2. The V segment lost 3 bases and the J segment 5 bases; nucleotides outside the gene matches: 11. Germline V lookup: CDR1 DFQATT, CDR2 SNEGSKA (reference sequence). The CDR3 has 15 residues. Here the CDR3 DNA reads TGCAGTGCTAGGCGAGCGGGGGCCGGAGTGGAGACCCAGTACTTC. Translated: CSARRAGAGVETQYF.

The chain carries TRBV2 and TRBJ1-5; D possibly corresponds to TRBD1 (5 bases). The CDR3 spans 13 residues. Trimming left V 6 bases short and J 3 bases short, with 9 bases between. The germline V gene has CDR1 SNHLY and CDR2 FYNNEI. This chain's CDR3 is CASSRQYNQPQHF. In nucleotides, the CDR3 is TGTGCCAGCAGCCGACAGTACAATCAGCCCCAGCATTTT.

The chain combines TRBV3-1 with TRBJ1-6; 10 positions agree with TRBD1. The CDR3 is 17 residues long. The germline V gene has CDR1 LGHDT and CDR2 YNNKEL (reference sequence). Trimming at V came to 1 base and at J to 7 bases, leaving 7 bases not matched to a gene. DNA of the CDR3: TGTGCCAGCAGCCAAGGGCGACAGGGGGCAGTAAATTCACCCCTCCACTTT. Its translation is CASSQGRQGAVNSPLHF.

Only one count was recorded for this clonotype. This chain joins TRBV7-2 and TRBJ1-1, with TRBD1 as a possible D gene (5 bases). Between the trimmed V and J ends, which lost 4 bases and 7 bases, there was a span of 16 bases. This CDR3 comprises 14 residues. Germline lookup yields CDR1 SGHTA and CDR2 FQGNSA. CDR3 residues: CASSSRLVRGEAFF. The CDR3 DNA is TGTGCCAGCAGCTCCCGCCTAGTAAGGGGTGAAGCTTTCTTT. The whole variable domain, remainder taken from reference TRBV7-2 and TRBJ1-1, is GAGVSQSPSNKVTEKGKDVELRCDPISGHTALYWYRQSLGQGLEFLIYFQGNSAPDKSGLPSDRFSAERTGGSVSTLTIQRTQQEDSAVYLCASSSRLVRGEAFFGQGTRLTVV.

This clonotype was counted a single time. This chain connects TRBV5-4 to TRBJ2-5; TRBD2 agrees at 7 bases. The V segment lost 1 base and the J segment 1 base; nucleotides outside the gene matches: 7. The germline CDR1 and CDR2 sequences are SGHNT and YYREEE (reference sequence). This CDR3 comprises 16 residues. The DNA for the CDR3 is TGTGCCAGCAGCTTGAGGCTAGGGAGGGGCCAAGAGACCCAGTACTTC. This translates into CASSLRLGRGQETQYF.

The rearrangement links TRBV20-1 to TRBJ1-2, with TRBD1 matching 10 bases. CDR1 and CDR2 from the germline V gene are DFQATT and SNEGSKA (reference sequence). CDR3 length: 13 residues. V shed 4 bases and J 8 bases; nucleotides not matched to a gene: 7. The CDR3 DNA follows: TGCAGTGCTATAAGACAGGGGGCAGGAGGCTACACCTTC. Translated: CSAIRQGAGGYTF.

The CDR3 region has the DNA TGTGCCAGCGCTGGGGATGAGCAGTTCTTC. As protein: CASAGDEQFF. This chain joins TRBV9 and TRBJ2-1; no clear D gene. The CDR3 covers 10 residues. Germline V gene lookup returns CDR1 SGDLS and CDR2 YYNGEE. V was shortened by 7 bases and J by 8 bases, with 7 bases between the two germline ends.

This clonotype showed up just a few times. The gene calls are TRBV11-2 and TRBJ1-4, with a tentative D call TRBD1 (6 bases). The CDR3 covers 15 residues. V shed 2 bases and J shed 7 bases, with 14 bases lying between them. CDR1 is SGHAT, CDR2 FQNNGV, per germline. CDR3 bases: TGTGCCAGCAGCTTATCATCAGGGGCAGGTGAAAAACTGTTTTTT. Protein sequence: CASSLSSGAGEKLFF.

The chain recombines TRBV21-1 with TRBJ2-5; the D call in the table, TRBD1, was not verified against the DNA. TRBV21-1 is given as a pseudogene. The CDR3 is 17 residues long. The CDR3, as DNA: TGTGCCGGCCGGGACAGAGCCCCTTGGGGAGACCCAGAGACCCAGTACTTC. Translation: CAGRDRAPWGDPETQYF.

The rearrangement joins TRBV12-3 or TRBV12-4 to TRBJ2-5; 8 bases align to TRBD1. CDR3 length: 13 amino acids. V gave up 2 bases and J gave up 7 bases; unmatched junction bases: 3. The CDR3 spells CASSLKQGGTQYF. The CDR3 DNA follows: TGTGCCAGCAGTTTAAAACAGGGGGGGACCCAGTACTTC.

About this clonotype: A junction boundary mismatches the germline segment, possibly from a read error. The chain couples TRBV12-3 or TRBV12-4 to TRBJ2-5; 7 positions match TRBD1. This CDR3 is 14 amino acids long. The CDR3: CVSSPYRGQETQYF. The CDR3 region has the DNA TGTGTCAGCAGTCCCTACAGGGGTCAAGAGACCCAGTACTTC.

A single count supports this clonotype. The J gene is TRBJ1-1, the V gene TRBV19, with 8 bases lining up with TRBD1. V lost 5 bases, J lost 3 bases, and 8 bases stayed unmatched. The CDR3 length is 15 residues. Germline V gene lookup returns CDR1 LNHDA and CDR2 SQIVND (reference sequence). The CDR3 DNA reads TGTGCCAGTAGTGCACACAGGGGGTCGGACACTGAAGCTTTCTTT. Amino acid sequence: CASSAHRGSDTEAFF.

The rearrangement links TRBV20-1 to TRBJ2-7; 10 bases align to TRBD2. V trimming: 8 bases; J trimming: 2 bases; junction bases outside the gene matches: 6. The CDR3 is 13 amino acids. Germline values: CDR1 DFQATT, CDR2 SNEGSKA (reference sequence). The CDR3 is CSLGTSAAYEQYF. The CDR3 bases are TGCAGTCTCGGGACTAGCGCTGCCTACGAGCAGTACTTC.

The V gene is TRBV24-1, the J gene TRBJ2-2; 8 nucleotides line up with TRBD2. V lost 7 bases and J lost 3; bases outside the gene matches: 0. Per the germline V gene, CDR1 is KGHDR and CDR2 is SFDVKD. CDR3 length equals 13 residues. The chain's CDR3 is CATSGGDTGELFF. CDR3 nucleotides: TGTGCCACCAGCGGGGGGGACACCGGGGAGCTGTTTTTT.

The chain links TRBV7-2 to TRBJ2-3; D call uncertain. The germline V gene encodes CDR1 SGHTA and CDR2 FQGNSA. Between the trimmed V and J ends, which lost 3 bases and 0 bases, there was a span of 10 bases. This CDR3 is 15 amino acids long. The CDR3 reads CASSFQVSSTDTQYF. Here the CDR3 DNA reads TGTGCCAGCAGCTTTCAGGTCTCTAGCACAGATACGCAGTATTTT.

The V gene is TRBV20-1, the J gene TRBJ2-1; TRBD2 matches 12 bases. The V gene's germline CDR1 is DFQATT and CDR2 SNEGSKA (reference sequence). The CDR3 has 14 residues. V gave up 6 bases and J gave up 8 bases; unmatched junction bases: 8. This CDR3 reads CSAEPSGGADEQFF. DNA for the CDR3: TGCAGTGCGGAACCTAGCGGGGGGGCCGATGAGCAGTTCTTC.

The chain carries TRBV20-1 and TRBJ2-3, with D hard to call. The germline V and J ends were trimmed by 7 bases and 4 bases, with 21 bases remaining between them. The CDR3 sequence is 15 residues long. Looked up from germline, CDR1 is DFQATT and CDR2 is SNEGSKA (reference sequence). The CDR3 reads CSVPSLSPMADTQYF. CDR3 coding DNA: TGCAGTGTTCCGTCCCTAAGCCCAATGGCAGATACGCAGTATTTT.

This clonotype was recorded once. The chain uses TRBV29-1 and TRBJ2-5; TRBD1 is a possible D gene (5 bases). CDR1 and CDR2 from the germline V gene are SQVTM and ANQGSEA. Trimming took off 5 bases at V and 5 bases at J, with 12 bases between the two ends. There are 12 residues in the CDR3. For the CDR3, the DNA is TGCAGCGTTAGTGTGACAGAGGAGACCCAGTACTTC. As protein: CSVSVTEETQYF. The whole variable domain, remainder taken from reference TRBV29-1 and TRBJ2-5, is SAVISQKPSRDICQRGTSLTIQCQVDSQVTMMFWYRQQPGQSLTLIATANQGSEATYESGFVIDKFPISRPNLTFSTLTVSNMSPEDSSIYLCSVSVTEETQYFGPGTRLLVL.

The chain employs TRBV12-3 or TRBV12-4 and TRBJ1-1, with D uncertain. The length of the CDR3 is 14 residues. Trimming cost V 8 bases and J 1 base, with 14 bases left between them. CDR3: CASRRGARNTEAFF. CDR3 DNA sequence: TGTGCCAGCCGCCGCGGAGCTCGGAACACTGAAGCTTTCTTT.

This clonotype has only one observation. The chain couples TRBV4-3 to TRBJ2-3, with TRBD2 matching 9 bases. Looked up from germline, CDR1 is LGHNA and CDR2 is YSLEER. With 3 bases clipped from V and 1 base from J, the junction kept 8 bases outside the gene matches. The CDR3 length is 17 residues. The CDR3 bases are TGCGCCAGCAGCCACGCGTTTAGCGGGGGCCGCACAGATACGCAGTATTTT. Translating gives CASSHAFSGGRTDTQYF.

This sequence joins TRBV24-1 and TRBJ2-5, with 9 bases aligning to TRBD2. This CDR3 spans 15 amino acids. Germline assignment: CDR1 KGHDR and CDR2 SFDVKD. The trim removed 7 bases at V and 2 bases at J, leaving 7 bases unmatched. CDR3 loop: CATRGLAYRQETQYF. The CDR3 coding sequence is TGTGCCACCAGGGGACTAGCTTACCGACAAGAGACCCAGTACTTC.

This chain joins TRBV19 and TRBJ1-3, with D maybe TRBD1 (6 bases). This CDR3 has 16 residues. The germline V and J ends were trimmed by 3 bases and 2 bases, with 14 bases remaining between them. Germline CDR1 LNHDA, CDR2 SQIVND (reference sequence). The CDR3 loop reads CASSIIGQPPGNTIYF. The CDR3 coding sequence is TGTGCCAGTAGTATCATCGGACAGCCTCCTGGAAACACCATATATTTT.

This chain uses TRBV6-1 with TRBJ2-2; possible D gene TRBD1, 6 bases. CDR3 size: 14 residues. Trimming removed 6 bases from V and 5 bases from J, with 13 bases in between. Germline CDR1 reads MNHNS; CDR2 reads SASEGT. DNA of the CDR3: TGTGCCAGCAGCCTCGGGACATTGACCGGGGAGCTGTTTTTT. It codes for CASSLGTLTGELFF.

The chain carries TRBV6-2 or TRBV6-3 and TRBJ2-4, with D possibly being TRBD2 (5 bases). The CDR3 sequence is 10 residues long. Trimming removed 8 bases at V and 9 bases at J, with 8 bases between. Germline CDR1 reads MNHEY; CDR2 reads SVGEGT. The CDR3 nucleotides are TGTGCCAGCGGTCGGGGCATTCAGTACTTC. The encoded protein is CASGRGIQYF.

The rearrangement links TRBV27 to TRBJ2-7, with TRBD1 matching over 10 bases. In germline, CDR1 is MNHEY, CDR2 SMNVEV (reference sequence). V gave up 6 bases and J gave up 6 bases; unmatched junction bases: 2. The CDR3 contains 12 residues. CDR3 in amino acids: CASSWTGGEQYF. DNA for the CDR3: TGTGCCAGCAGCTGGACAGGGGGCGAGCAGTACTTC.

The chain carries TRBV30 and TRBJ2-6, with D possibly being TRBD1 (6 bases). From germline, CDR1 is GTSNPN and CDR2 SVGIG (reference sequence). The V and J ends lost 0 bases and 2 bases respectively, with 8 bases between them. The CDR3 extends over 15 amino acids. The CDR3 loop reads CAWSVGGTGANVLTF. In nucleotides, the CDR3 is TGTGCCTGGAGTGTAGGGGGAACTGGGGCCAACGTCCTGACTTTC.

V and J are TRBV6-2 or TRBV6-3 and TRBJ2-3, with 9 bases aligning to TRBD2. V shed 6 bases and J 0 bases; nucleotides not matched to a gene: 7. This CDR3 is 16 amino acids long. Germline V gives CDR1 MNHEY, CDR2 SVGEGT. The CDR3 sequence: CASSKSGGPSTDTQYF. The CDR3 coding sequence is TGTGCCAGCAGCAAAAGCGGGGGGCCCAGCACAGATACGCAGTATTTT.